Included here is one TCR beta chain sequence, with context. Patients at the Seattle site were enrolled during active infection and followed longitudinally. How the authors handled the data: Reference gene primer amplification in the assay estimated nucleated cell counts. The assay was immunoSEQ multiplex PCR, and TCRdb's table has in-frame clones only and misses some. The V and J calls and clone size come from that table; D and trimming were worked out from the DNA. The sample contains 130,000 or so clones, 65% to 85% of which appear only once. This sample was taken from a study of blood T cell repertoires in COVID-19. Study-level background: COVID-19 samples collected from the United States, Italy and Spain covered acute and convalescent phases. PBMCs, B-cell-depleted T cells, or T cells provided the cDNA or gDNA that made up the material.

Germline values: CDR1 SGHNT, CDR2 YYREEE (reference sequence). The trim removed 5 bases at V and 10 bases at J, leaving 11 bases unmatched. The CDR3 spans 15 residues. The sequencing sample was made of peripheral blood. The chain links TRBV5-4 to TRBJ1-6, with TRBD1 identical over 8 bases. The receptor's source is a man aged 30 to 45 with COVID-19, enrolled during active disease. The CDR3 coding sequence is TGTGCCAGCAGACCCGACAGGGGCACGTGGTCACCCCTCCACTTT. Amino acid sequence: CASRPDRGTWSPLHF.